This T cell receptor beta chain was sequenced for a study of shared clonotypes between healthy human individuals. Study observations and caveats: Limitation of the genetic and exposure-history diversity represented came from the few donors.

Details on this clone: Its antigen is undetermined.

Several immunoSEQ plates held equal portions of the genomic DNA taken from each subset. Data came from immunoSEQ multiplex PCR; TCRdb stores just in-frame clones and leaves some out. Here the sample spans about 1.1 million clones, 77% being singletons. Those who donated were healthy HIV-negative adults, with no recent acute infections or vaccinations reported. This TCR came from a man between 18 and 35 years old in good health. Some clones in this sample may be carry-over from other donors' samples. Sequencing was carried out using memory CD4+ T cells from PBMCs. Stated subset: CD45RA-negative fraction.

The CDR3 DNA reads as TGTGCCAGCTCACCGTCAATACCCCAGGGGGCTGGCACTGAAGCTTTCTTT. It encodes CASSPSIPQGAGTEAFF. The genes are TRBV18 and TRBJ1-1, with TRBD1 identical over 8 bases. The germline gives CDR1 KGHSH, CDR2 LQKENI. This CDR3 has 17 residues. The V segment lost 3 bases and the J segment 4 bases; nucleotides outside the gene matches: 13.